In its sample, the clone carrying this T cell receptor (beta chain) was seen a few times. Its antigen is not identified. Both 60 Vbeta primers and 13 Jbeta primers went into the PCR. Libraries were prepared by immunoSEQ multiplex PCR; TCRdb keeps only in-frame clonotypes and omits some of them. The profile shows around 140,000 clones, around 78% of them singletons. This sample was included in a study of cytomegalovirus exposure and HLA in healthy donors. Everyone who donated was a healthy bone marrow donor. Study-wide results and caveats: In a later analysis, productive TCRs from donors in an Asian-associated ancestry cluster reportedly carried fewer N-insertions than the cohort mean. A later analysis linked a missense variant in DCLRE1C to the trimming of TCR beta V and J genes.

This receptor was taken from a man aged 35-49 years in good health and CMV-seronegative. Sequencing was done on a sample of PBMCs.

CDR3 loop: CASSAGVGVNTGELFF. CDR3 in DNA: TGTGCCAGCAGCGCGGGGGTGGGGGTAAACACCGGGGAGCTGTTTTTT. This chain connects TRBV9 to TRBJ2-2, with D tentatively TRBD2 (6 bases). The CDR3 totals 16 residues. Germline V gene sequence: CDR1 SGDLS, CDR2 YYNGEE. Trimming stripped 3 bases from V and 2 bases from J, with 14 bases between.